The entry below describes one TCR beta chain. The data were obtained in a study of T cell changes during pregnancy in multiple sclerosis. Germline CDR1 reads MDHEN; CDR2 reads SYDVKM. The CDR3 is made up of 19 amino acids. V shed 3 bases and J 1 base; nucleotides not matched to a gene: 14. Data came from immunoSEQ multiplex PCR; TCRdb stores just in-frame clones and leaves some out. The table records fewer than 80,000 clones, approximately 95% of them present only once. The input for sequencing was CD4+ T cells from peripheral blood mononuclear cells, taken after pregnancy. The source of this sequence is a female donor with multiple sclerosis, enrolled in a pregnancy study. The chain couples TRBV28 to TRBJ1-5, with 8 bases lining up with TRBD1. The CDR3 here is CASSFWAGGVDLSNQPQHF. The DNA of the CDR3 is TGTGCCAGCAGTTTCTGGGCAGGGGGCGTTGATTTAAGCAATCAGCCCCAGCATTTT.